Sequencing of this TCR beta chain was carried out in a study of T cells expressing NK-cell markers. The germline V gene encodes CDR1 DFQATT and CDR2 SNEGSKA (reference sequence). The CDR3 is 12 residues long. TCRdb reanalyzed the 5' RACE reads, giving one entry per CDR3 protein sequence and no DNA. The sample's table shows a few hundred thousand distinct CDR3 sequences. The TCR originated in a man aged 18 to 69 in good health. Sequenced material: blood T cells: a sorted CD56 or NKG2C T cell subset, CD4+ or CD8+ T cells, or bulk PBMC T cells (not recorded which). The V call is TRBV20-1, the J call TRBJ2-1; TCRdb calls TRBD2, which cannot be checked without DNA. CDR3 loop: CSATSGGHEQFF.